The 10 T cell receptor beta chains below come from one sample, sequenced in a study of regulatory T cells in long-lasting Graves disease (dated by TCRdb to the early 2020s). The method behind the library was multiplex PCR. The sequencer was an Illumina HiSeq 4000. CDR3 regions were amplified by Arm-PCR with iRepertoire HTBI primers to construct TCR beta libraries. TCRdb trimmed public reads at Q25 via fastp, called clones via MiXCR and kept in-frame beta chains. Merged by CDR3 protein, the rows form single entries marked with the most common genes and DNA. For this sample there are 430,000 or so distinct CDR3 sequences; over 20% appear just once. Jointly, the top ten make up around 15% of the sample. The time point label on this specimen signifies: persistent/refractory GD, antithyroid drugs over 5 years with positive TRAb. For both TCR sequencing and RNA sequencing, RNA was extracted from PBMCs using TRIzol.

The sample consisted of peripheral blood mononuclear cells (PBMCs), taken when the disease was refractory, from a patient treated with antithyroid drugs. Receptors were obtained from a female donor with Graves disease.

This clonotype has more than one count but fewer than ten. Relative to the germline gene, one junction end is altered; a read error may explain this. The CDR3 coding sequence is TGTGCCAGCAGCTTAGGGCCGAACGCTGAAGCTTTCTTT. Its protein is CASSLGPNAEAFF. The chain is built from TRBV7-9 and TRBJ1-1; D is unresolved. In germline, CDR1 is SEHNR, CDR2 FQNEAQ (reference sequence). The CDR3 has 13 amino acids.

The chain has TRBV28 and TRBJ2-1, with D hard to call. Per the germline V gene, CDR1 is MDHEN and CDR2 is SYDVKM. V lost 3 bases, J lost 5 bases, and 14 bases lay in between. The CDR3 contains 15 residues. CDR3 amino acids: CASSFPGPFNNEQFF. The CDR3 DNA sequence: TGTGCCAGCAGTTTCCCGGGCCCGTTCAACAATGAGCAGTTCTTC.

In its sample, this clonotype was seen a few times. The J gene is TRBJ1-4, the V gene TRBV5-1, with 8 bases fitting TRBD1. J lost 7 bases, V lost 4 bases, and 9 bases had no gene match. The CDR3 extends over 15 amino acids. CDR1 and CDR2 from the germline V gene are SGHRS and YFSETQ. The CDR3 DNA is TGCGCCAGCAGCAGGTCAGGGGGCTCAGGTGAAAAACTGTTTTTT. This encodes CASSRSGGSGEKLFF.

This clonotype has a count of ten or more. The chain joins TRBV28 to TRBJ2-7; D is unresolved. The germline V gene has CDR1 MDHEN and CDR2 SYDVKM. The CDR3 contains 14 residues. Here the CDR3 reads CASAKGLISYEQYF. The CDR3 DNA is TGTGCGTCAGCGAAGGGTCTTATCTCCTACGAGCAGTACTTC. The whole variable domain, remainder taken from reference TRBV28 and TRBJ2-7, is DVKVTQSSRYLVKRTGEKVFLECVQDMDHENMFWYRQDPGLGLRLIYFSYDVKMKEKGDIPEGYSVSREKKERFSLILESASTNQTSMYLCASAKGLISYEQYFGPGTRLTVT.

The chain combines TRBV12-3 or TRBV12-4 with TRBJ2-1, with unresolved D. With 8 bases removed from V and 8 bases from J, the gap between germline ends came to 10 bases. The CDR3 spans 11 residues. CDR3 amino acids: CASSPRYEQFF. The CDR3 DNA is TGTGCCAGCTCACCTAGATATGAGCAGTTCTTC.

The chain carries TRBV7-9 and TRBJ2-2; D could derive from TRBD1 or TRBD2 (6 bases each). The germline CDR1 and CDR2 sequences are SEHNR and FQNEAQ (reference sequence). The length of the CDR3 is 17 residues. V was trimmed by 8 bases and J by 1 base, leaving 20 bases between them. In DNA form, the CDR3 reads TGTGCCAGCCCTCCCGGCGGAAGGGGGGTGAACACCGGGGAGCTGTTTTTT. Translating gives CASPPGGRGVNTGELFF.

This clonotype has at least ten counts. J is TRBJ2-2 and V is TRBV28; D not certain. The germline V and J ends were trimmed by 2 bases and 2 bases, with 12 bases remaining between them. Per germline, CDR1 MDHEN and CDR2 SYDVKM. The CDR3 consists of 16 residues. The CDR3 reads CASSLLSYSNTGELFF. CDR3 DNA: TGTGCCAGCAGTTTACTCAGTTACTCTAACACCGGGGAGCTGTTTTTT.

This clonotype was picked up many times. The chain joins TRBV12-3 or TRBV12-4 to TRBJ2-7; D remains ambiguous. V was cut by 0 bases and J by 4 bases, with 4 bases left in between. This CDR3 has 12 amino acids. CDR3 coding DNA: TGTGCCAGCAGTTTAGCGCTGTACGAGCAGTACTTC. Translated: CASSLALYEQYF.

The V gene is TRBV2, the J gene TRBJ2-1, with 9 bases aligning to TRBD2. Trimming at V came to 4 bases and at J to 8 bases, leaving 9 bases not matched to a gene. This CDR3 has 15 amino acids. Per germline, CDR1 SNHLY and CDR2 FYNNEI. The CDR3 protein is CASSVKAGGLYEQFF. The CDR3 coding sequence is TGTGCCAGCAGTGTAAAAGCGGGAGGACTCTATGAGCAGTTCTTC.

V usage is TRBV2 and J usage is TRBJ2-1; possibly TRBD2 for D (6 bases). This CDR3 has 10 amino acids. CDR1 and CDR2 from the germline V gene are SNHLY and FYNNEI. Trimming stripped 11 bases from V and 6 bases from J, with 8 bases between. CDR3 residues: CASGGNEQFF. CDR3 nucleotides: TGTGCCTCCGGGGGCAATGAGCAGTTCTTC. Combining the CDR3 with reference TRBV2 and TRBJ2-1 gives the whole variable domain EPEVTQTPSHQVTQMGQEVILRCVPISNHLYFYWYRQILGQKVEFLVSFYNNEISEKSEIFDDQFSVERPDGSNFTLKIRSTKLEDSAMYFCASGGNEQFFGPGTRLTVL.